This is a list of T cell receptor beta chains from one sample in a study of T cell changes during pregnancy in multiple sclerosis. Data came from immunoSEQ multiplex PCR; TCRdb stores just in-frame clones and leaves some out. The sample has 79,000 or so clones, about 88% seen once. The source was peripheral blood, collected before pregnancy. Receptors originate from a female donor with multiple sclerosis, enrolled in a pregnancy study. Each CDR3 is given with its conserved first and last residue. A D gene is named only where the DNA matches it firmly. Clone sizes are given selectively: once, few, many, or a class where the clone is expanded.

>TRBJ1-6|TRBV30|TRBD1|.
TGTGCCTGGAGTTTGGACAGGGATGCTTCACCCCTCCACTTT
CAWSLDRDASPLHF
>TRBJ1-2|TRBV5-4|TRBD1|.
TGTGCCAGCAGCTTCTGGGCGGGACAGGGGGCAGGGGGCTACACCTTC
CASSFWAGQGAGGYTF
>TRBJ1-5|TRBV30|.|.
TGTGCCTGGATGGTACAGGGAGGGCTGTCCGGGCAGCCCCAGCATTTT
CAWMVQGGLSGQPQHF
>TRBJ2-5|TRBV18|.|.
TGTGCCAGCTCACCACAAGAGGGCCAAGAGACCCAGTACTTC
CASSPQEGQETQYF
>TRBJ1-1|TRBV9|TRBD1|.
TGTGCCAGCTCCCTATCGACAGGGGCGGGTGAAGCTTTCTTT
CASSLSTGAGEAFF
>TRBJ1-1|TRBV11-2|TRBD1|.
TGTGCCAGCAGCTTAGCTAGGACAGGGGTGATTCTCCTGGACACTGAAGCTTTCTTT
CASSLARTGVILLDTEAFF
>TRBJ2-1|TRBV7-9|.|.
TGTGCCAGCAGCTTACGTCAGGGGGAAGCGGGTGAGCAGTTCTTC
CASSLRQGEAGEQFF
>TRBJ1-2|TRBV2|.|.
TGTTCCGATCGCAGCGAGACAGTAGCAGCCTATGGCTACACCTTC
CSDRSETVAAYGYTF
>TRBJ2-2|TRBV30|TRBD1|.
TGTGCCTGGAGTGGCGACAGGGCAGGCACCGGGGAGCTGTTTTTT
CAWSGDRAGTGELFF
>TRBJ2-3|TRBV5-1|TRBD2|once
TGCGCCAGCAGCCTTACTAGCGGGAGGACAGATACGCAGTATTTT
CASSLTSGRTDTQYF
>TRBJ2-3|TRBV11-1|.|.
TGTGCCAGCAGCCGGGAGTTGCTAGGCACAGATACGCAGTATTTT
CASSRELLGTDTQYF
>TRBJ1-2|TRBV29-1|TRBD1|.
TGCAGCGTTGAAGGCCCCGCCTCAGGGGGGTATGGCTACACCTTC
CSVEGPASGGYGYTF
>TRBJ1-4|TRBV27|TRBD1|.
TGTGCCAGCAGTTTAGGGGGACAGGGTAATGAAAAACTGTTTTTT
CASSLGGQGNEKLFF
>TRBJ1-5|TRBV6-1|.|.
TGTGCCAGCAGTGAACAGTTAGGAGCATCTCAGCCCCAGCATTTT
CASSEQLGASQPQHF
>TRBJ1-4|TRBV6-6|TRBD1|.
TGTGCCAGCAGTTACTCGGGGGACAGAAGTAATGAAAAACTGTTTTTT
CASSYSGDRSNEKLFF
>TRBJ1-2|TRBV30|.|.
TGTGCCTGGAGTGTACTTGGACAGCCGCAGCGCTACACCTTC
CAWSVLGQPQRYTF
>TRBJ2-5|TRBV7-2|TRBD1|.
TGTGCCAGCAGGATAGGACAGGGGGTTGAGACCCAGTACTTC
CASRIGQGVETQYF
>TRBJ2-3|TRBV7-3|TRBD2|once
TGTGCCAGCAGCTTAAATAGCGGGGCCACGCAGTATTTT
CASSLNSGATQYF
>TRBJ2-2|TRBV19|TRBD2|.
TGTGCCAGTAGTGCCCGACTAGCGGGAGGTGTCACCGGGGAGCTGTTTTTT
CASSARLAGGVTGELFF
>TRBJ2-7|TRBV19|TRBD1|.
TGTGCCAGTAGTATTCGTACGGGACAGGACCCCTACGAGCAGTACTTC
CASSIRTGQDPYEQYF
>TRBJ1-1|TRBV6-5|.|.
TGTGCCAGCAGTTACTCGTTTTCAGAGAACACTGAAGCTTTCTTT
CASSYSFSENTEAFF
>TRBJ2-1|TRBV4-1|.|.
TGCGCCAGCAGCCAAGATCTTAGCCCAGCGGAAGAGCAGTTCTTC
CASSQDLSPAEEQFF
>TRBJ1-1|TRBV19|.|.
TGTGCCATCAGAGACGGGTTGAGCACTGAAGCTTTCTTT
CAIRDGLSTEAFF
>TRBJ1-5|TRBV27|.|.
TGTGCCAGCAGTTTTAGCCTGGGAGGGGGGGGTCAGCCCCAGCATTTT
CASSFSLGGGGQPQHF
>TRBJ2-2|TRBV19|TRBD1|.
TGTGCCAGTAGTCCCTGGGACAGGGCTAACGCCGGGGAGCTGTTTTTT
CASSPWDRANAGELFF